One sample yielded the 27 T cell receptor beta chains listed below, sequenced in a study of shared clonotypes between healthy human individuals. The protocol was immunoSEQ multiplex PCR, while the TCRdb copy is restricted to in-frame clones and leaves out a portion. The table includes a few hundred thousand clones, roughly 91% detected once. Sequencing was carried out using memory CD8+ T cells sorted from blood. The subset: CD45RO+ cells pooled with CCR7-negative TemRA cells. These receptors were collected from a young man in good health.

The chain employs TRBV28 and TRBJ2-7; the D is unclear. Between the trimmed V and J ends, which lost 3 bases and 7 bases, there was a span of 13 bases. Germline lookup yields CDR1 MDHEN and CDR2 SYDVKM. This CDR3 has 13 residues. CDR3 DNA sequence: TGTGCCAGCAGTTTTGGGCCAATTGAGGAGCAGTACTTC. Encoded protein: CASSFGPIEEQYF. Full variable domain (remainder filled in from reference TRBV28 and TRBJ2-7): DVKVTQSSRYLVKRTGEKVFLECVQDMDHENMFWYRQDPGLGLRLIYFSYDVKMKEKGDIPEGYSVSREKKERFSLILESASTNQTSMYLCASSFGPIEEQYFGPGTRLTVT.

This clone was counted only a few times. This chain connects TRBV2 to TRBJ2-3, with D hard to call. With 10 bases removed from V and 10 bases from J, the gap between germline ends came to 15 bases. This CDR3 contains 11 residues. Germline V CDR1 and CDR2: SNHLY, FYNNEI. The CDR3 spells CAIPSAGAQYF. The DNA for the CDR3 is TGTGCCATCCCAAGCGCCGGAGCGCAGTATTTT.

This chain connects TRBV29-1 to TRBJ2-7, with D maybe TRBD1 (5 bases). The CDR3 spans 14 residues. Trimming pared 3 bases from V and 2 bases from J, leaving 14 bases between. Germline-derived CDR1 and CDR2 are SQVTM and ANQGSEA. The DNA for the CDR3 is TGCAGCGTTGAGACGACAGCTACGCCCTACGAGCAGTACTTC. Translating it yields CSVETTATPYEQYF.

V is TRBV29-1 and J is TRBJ2-2; D is unresolved. The V gene's germline CDR1 is SQVTM and CDR2 ANQGSEA. V lost 5 bases to trimming and J lost 0 bases, with 7 bases between them. The CDR3 sequence is 13 residues long. DNA of the CDR3: TGCAGCGTTCTACAGCCGAACACCGGGGAGCTGTTTTTT. Its translation is CSVLQPNTGELFF.

The genes are TRBV4-3 and TRBJ2-7, with 11 positions matching TRBD2. Germline CDR1 LGHNA, CDR2 YSLEER. This CDR3 spans 16 amino acids. With V trimmed by 1 base and J by 0 bases, 2 bases remained unmatched. The CDR3 region is CASSQGLAGFSYEQYF. CDR3 coding DNA: TGCGCCAGCAGCCAAGGACTAGCGGGGTTCTCCTACGAGCAGTACTTC.

V usage is TRBV4-3 and J usage is TRBJ2-7; 10 nucleotides align to TRBD2. The CDR3 has 17 amino acids. In germline, CDR1 is LGHNA, CDR2 YSLEER. V gave up 1 base and J gave up 4 bases; unmatched junction bases: 10. CDR3 protein: CASSQVFSLAGEYEQYF. CDR3 nucleotide sequence: TGCGCCAGCAGCCAAGTTTTTAGTCTAGCGGGGGAATACGAGCAGTACTTC.

This chain uses TRBV20-1 with TRBJ2-5; D remains unclear. The CDR3 runs 8 residues. Germline CDR1 is DFQATT and CDR2 is SNEGSKA (reference sequence). Trimming cost V 7 bases and J 14 bases, with 11 bases left between them. The CDR3 here is CSEFRRYF. CDR3 DNA sequence: TGCAGTGAATTCAGAAGATACTTC.

The chain combines TRBV9 with TRBJ2-2, with D tentatively TRBD1 (6 bases). CDR1 is SGDLS, CDR2 YYNGEE, per germline. This CDR3 has 17 amino acids. Trimming cost V 3 bases and J 0 bases, with 15 bases left between them. The CDR3 coding sequence is TGTGCCAGCAGCGAGGGGGAGACAGACCCGAACACCGGGGAGCTGTTTTTT. It encodes CASSEGETDPNTGELFF. The variable domain in full, with the rest retrieved from reference TRBV9 and TRBJ2-2, is DSGVTQTPKHLITATGQRVTLRCSPRSGDLSVYWYQQSLDQGLQFLIQYYNGEERAKGNILERFSAQQFPDLHSELNLSSLELGDSALYFCASSEGETDPNTGELFFGEGSRLTVL.

The V and J genes are TRBV2 and TRBJ2-7, with 9 bases that match TRBD2. V gave up 4 bases and J gave up 2 bases; unmatched junction bases: 6. The CDR3 length is 15 residues. CDR1 is SNHLY and CDR2 is FYNNEI in the germline V gene. The CDR3 reads CASSALAGITYEQYF. As DNA, the CDR3 is TGTGCCAGCAGTGCTCTAGCGGGAATCACCTACGAGCAGTACTTC.

V is TRBV7-6 and J is TRBJ2-1, with D perhaps matching TRBD2 (5 bases). V lost 3 bases, J lost 9 bases, and 24 bases lay in between. The V gene's germline CDR1 is SGHVS and CDR2 FNYEAQ. The CDR3 covers 17 residues. The CDR3 DNA reads TGTGCCAGCAGCTTCCTGAGTACCGCTCCCCTGAGCGGTGAGCAGTTCTTC. Residues: CASSFLSTAPLSGEQFF.

The V gene is TRBV4-2, the J gene TRBJ2-7; 10 nucleotides agree with TRBD2. V dropped 2 bases and J dropped 3; count of bases not matched to a gene: 13. This CDR3 region has 18 residues. Germline V lookup: CDR1 LGHNA, CDR2 YNFKEQ. CDR3 in amino acids: CASSQLMTPTSGVYEQYF. CDR3 coding DNA: TGTGCCAGCAGCCAACTCATGACCCCCACTAGCGGGGTCTACGAGCAGTACTTC.

This chain uses TRBV7-2 with TRBJ1-5; 8 bases align to TRBD1. V trimming: 4 bases; J trimming: 1 base; junction bases outside the gene matches: 3. Per the germline V gene, CDR1 is SGHTA and CDR2 is FQGNSA. The CDR3 contains 15 residues. The CDR3 here is CASSYGQGSNQPQHF. The CDR3 coding sequence is TGTGCCAGCAGCTACGGACAGGGAAGCAATCAGCCCCAGCATTTT.

The chain employs TRBV6-1 and TRBJ2-1; possibly TRBD2 for D (7 bases). This CDR3 is 17 amino acids long. Per the germline V gene, CDR1 is MNHNS and CDR2 is SASEGT. V lost 0 bases and J lost 5, with 17 bases in between. The CDR3: CASSEALSGGQNNEQFF. In nucleotides, the CDR3 is TGTGCCAGCAGTGAAGCGCTTTCCGGGGGGCAGAACAATGAGCAGTTCTTC.

The genes are TRBV5-6 and TRBJ2-7, with a tentative D call TRBD1 (6 bases). Germline-derived CDR1 and CDR2 are SGHDT and YYEEEE. The CDR3 consists of 12 residues. The V end was cut by 4 bases, the J end by 2 bases, with 7 bases between. The chain's CDR3 is CASSQGTYEQYF. The CDR3 region has the DNA TGTGCCAGCAGCCAGGGGACCTACGAGCAGTACTTC. Complete variable domain (other parts from reference TRBV5-6 and TRBJ2-7): DAGVTQSPTHLIKTRGQQVTLRCSPKSGHDTVSWYQQALGQGPQFIFQYYEEEERQRGNFPDRFSGHQFPNYSSELNVNALLLGDSALYLCASSQGTYEQYFGPGTRLTVT.

The chain employs TRBV7-6 and TRBJ2-7; D remains ambiguous. Germline V gene data show CDR1 as SGHVS and CDR2 as FNYEAQ. With 4 bases removed from V and 9 bases from J, the gap between germline ends came to 16 bases. CDR3 size: 13 residues. The CDR3 DNA follows: TGTGCCAGCAGCTCCGGACCCGATTCAGTGCAGTACTTC. This sequence encodes CASSSGPDSVQYF.

This clone was seen more than once but under ten times. The chain employs TRBV5-4 and TRBJ1-6, with unresolved D. The V and J ends lost 1 base and 7 bases respectively, with 6 bases between them. The CDR3 loop spans 13 amino acids. CDR1 and CDR2 (germline): SGHNT, YYREEE (reference sequence). CDR3 in amino acids: CASSLIANSPLHF. The CDR3 DNA sequence: TGTGCCAGCAGCTTGATTGCAAATTCACCCCTCCACTTT.

This CDR3 reads CASSPVPYNSPLHF. CDR3 coding DNA: TGTGCCAGCAGTCCCGTCCCCTATAATTCACCCCTCCACTTT. The chain uses TRBV28 and TRBJ1-6; D is unresolved. The CDR3 loop spans 14 amino acids. Trimming removed 5 bases from V and 2 bases from J, with 7 bases in between. CDR1 MDHEN and CDR2 SYDVKM come from the germline V gene.

The CDR3 DNA reads TGTGCCAGCACCGGACAGGGCGGTGGTGAAAAACTGTTTTTT. It translates to CASTGQGGGEKLFF. The chain employs TRBV7-9 and TRBJ1-4, with 8 positions matching TRBD1. Germline values: CDR1 SEHNR, CDR2 FQNEAQ (reference sequence). V lost 7 bases to trimming and J lost 7 bases; unmatched junction nucleotides: 8. The CDR3 covers 14 residues. Full variable domain (rest looked up from reference TRBV7-9 and TRBJ1-4): DTGVSQNPRHKITKRGQNVTFRCDPISEHNRLYWYRQTLGQGPEFLTYFQNEAQLEKSRLLSDRFSAERPKGSFSTLEIQRTEQGDSAMYLCASTGQGGGEKLFFGSGTQLSVL.

The CDR3 nucleotides read TGCGCCAGCAGCCAAGCACCTGGGGATAATCATGGCTACACCTTC. Protein product: CASSQAPGDNHGYTF. J is TRBJ1-2 and V is TRBV4-1; D is unresolved. Germline lookup yields CDR1 MGHRA and CDR2 YSYEKL. The germline V and J ends were trimmed by 1 base and 6 bases, with 15 bases remaining between them. This CDR3 has 15 residues.

The V and J genes are TRBV9 and TRBJ1-1; D remains ambiguous. The CDR3 is made up of 14 amino acids. V was trimmed by 1 base and J by 6 bases, leaving 13 bases between them. Germline V gene sequence: CDR1 SGDLS, CDR2 YYNGEE. The CDR3 region has the DNA TGTGCCAGCAGCGTATTTGAACTGTCCCCTGAAGCTTTCTTT. Protein sequence: CASSVFELSPEAFF.

The chain combines TRBV7-9 with TRBJ2-7; D remains ambiguous. Trimming cost V 5 bases and J 0 bases, with 8 bases left between them. Per the germline V gene, CDR1 is SEHNR and CDR2 is FQNEAQ (reference sequence). This CDR3 is 13 amino acids long. As DNA, the CDR3 is TGTGCCAGCAGCGGCGTGGACTCCTACGAGCAGTACTTC. It yields the protein CASSGVDSYEQYF. Looking up the rest from reference TRBV7-9 and TRBJ2-7 gives the full variable domain: DTGVSQNPRHKITKRGQNVTFRCDPISEHNRLYWYRQTLGQGPEFLTYFQNEAQLEKSRLLSDRFSAERPKGSFSTLEIQRTEQGDSAMYLCASSGVDSYEQYFGPGTRLTVT.

About this clone: Compared with germline, one end of the junction differs, possibly owing to a read error. V usage is TRBV27 and J usage is TRBJ2-2; the D gene is possibly TRBD1 (6 bases). The CDR3 totals 16 residues. Germline CDR1 reads MNHEY; CDR2 reads SMNVEV (reference sequence). The CDR3: CASRPAGTTNAGELFF. CDR3 nucleotides: TGTGCCAGCAGACCGGCCGGGACAACGAACGCCGGGGAGCTGTTTTTT.

V is TRBV6-5 and J is TRBJ2-7; perhaps D is TRBD1 or TRBD2 (5 bases each). The CDR3 spans 13 residues. V lost 0 bases and J lost 6, with 9 bases in between. Looked up from germline, CDR1 is MNHEY and CDR2 is SVGAGI. CDR3 in amino acids: CASSYSEGTEQYF. The CDR3 nucleotides are TGTGCCAGCAGTTACTCTGAAGGGACCGAGCAGTACTTC.

This sequence joins TRBV9 and TRBJ2-3; no firm D call. The V end was cut by 2 bases, the J end by 4 bases, with 5 bases between. The germline V gene encodes CDR1 SGDLS and CDR2 YYNGEE. The CDR3 consists of 12 residues. CDR3 in DNA: TGTGCCAGCAGCGTTTCTCCAGATACGCAGTATTTT. Translating gives CASSVSPDTQYF.

The chain uses TRBV5-6 and TRBJ2-7; tentative D call: TRBD1 (6 bases). There are 14 residues in the CDR3. Germline CDR1 and CDR2: SGHDT and YYEEEE. The V and J ends lost 4 bases and 3 bases respectively, with 14 bases between them. CDR3 bases: TGTGCCAGCAGCCCAGGGACATTCGGCTACGAGCAGTACTTC. It specifies CASSPGTFGYEQYF.

The J gene is TRBJ2-1, the V gene TRBV7-9; 8 bases fit TRBD2. V was clipped by 1 base and J by 6 bases; unmatched bases: 14. This CDR3 contains 18 residues. CDR1 and CDR2 from the germline V gene are SEHNR and FQNEAQ (reference sequence). CDR3: CASSLVGGTGGRFNEQFF. CDR3 in DNA: TGTGCCAGCAGCTTAGTTGGCGGGACTGGCGGGAGGTTCAATGAGCAGTTCTTC.

This clone has at least ten counts. The chain combines TRBV7-9 with TRBJ2-7; 7 nucleotides match TRBD2. Per the germline V gene, CDR1 is SEHNR and CDR2 is FQNEAQ (reference sequence). V was clipped by 6 bases and J by 0 bases; unmatched bases: 5. CDR3 size: 14 residues. The CDR3 loop reads CASSRGESSYEQYF. The CDR3 DNA reads as TGTGCCAGCAGTCGGGGGGAGTCCTCCTACGAGCAGTACTTC.